The clone carrying this TCR beta chain was detected once. How the authors handled the data: By means of reference gene primer amplification, nucleated cell counts were estimated. Assay used: immunoSEQ multiplex PCR; TCRdb lists only in-frame clones, some missing. The D gene and trimming were derived from the DNA, and the V and J assignments and clone size from that table. The table has about 59,000 clones, 70% to 75% seen once. These data come from a study of blood T cell repertoires in COVID-19. On the study more broadly: Researchers got acute and convalescent COVID-19 samples from the United States, Italy and Spain. PBMCs, B-cell-depleted T cells, or T cells were the source of the cDNA or gDNA that made up the material.

The CDR3 consists of 16 residues. CDR1 is SGHRS, CDR2 YFSETQ, per germline. V was clipped by 1 base and J by 4 bases; unmatched bases: 6. This chain uses TRBV5-1 with TRBJ2-1; 9 nucleotides line up with TRBD2. Sequenced material: peripheral blood. This clonotype originated in a woman aged 70-85 years with acute or convalescent COVID-19. The CDR3: CASSLLAGGRYNEQFF. The DNA for the CDR3 is TGCGCCAGCAGCTTGCTCGCGGGGGGGCGATACAATGAGCAGTTCTTC.